These 25 T cell receptor beta chains originate from one sample sequenced in a study of cytomegalovirus exposure and HLA in healthy donors. Use of 60 Vbeta and 13 Jbeta primers characterized the PCR. The assay was immunoSEQ multiplex PCR, and TCRdb's table has in-frame clones only and misses some. This sample has fewer than 200,000 clones; approximately 71% occur once, and the top ten carry about 1.6%. Sequenced sample: PBMCs. These receptors were taken from a girl between 10 and 17 years old in good health and CMV-seronegative.

The chain couples TRBV5-6 to TRBJ2-7, with D uncertain. The length of the CDR3 is 13 residues. Germline V CDR1 and CDR2: SGHDT, YYEEEE. The ends were cut back, 4 bases at V and 2 bases at J, with 10 bases in the middle. CDR3 sequence: CASSPESAYEQYF. The CDR3 nucleotides read TGTGCCAGCAGCCCGGAGTCAGCCTACGAGCAGTACTTC.

This clone was found once. The chain is built from TRBV18 and TRBJ1-2, with D possibly matching TRBD1 (5 bases). CDR3 size: 16 residues. With 5 bases removed from V and 6 bases from J, the gap between germline ends came to 22 bases. Germline-derived CDR1 and CDR2 are KGHSH and LQKENI. CDR3 bases: TGTGCCAGCTCAGCGAATCAGGGAAGTGGTATCGATGGCTACACCTTC. Protein product: CASSANQGSGIDGYTF.

CDR3 nucleotide sequence: TGTGCCAGCACCCAACTGACAGTATCCTATGGCTACACCTTC. This encodes CASTQLTVSYGYTF. The gene calls are TRBV6-1 and TRBJ1-2, with a weak D call TRBD1 (5 bases). Germline lookup yields CDR1 MNHNS and CDR2 SASEGT. The V gene lost 7 bases and the J gene lost 4 bases, with 16 bases spanning the gap. This CDR3 has 14 residues.

This clone was observed a handful of times. The chain recombines TRBV5-1 with TRBJ1-1; D is undetermined. Trimming pared 4 bases from V and 1 base from J, leaving 8 bases between. This CDR3 has 13 residues. Per the germline V gene, CDR1 is SGHRS and CDR2 is YFSETQ. The CDR3, as DNA: TGCGCCAGCAGCGTAAGCGGGAACACTGAAGCTTTCTTT. Its translation is CASSVSGNTEAFF.

This clone was detected only a few times. This rearrangement joins TRBV15 to TRBJ1-1; tentatively, D is TRBD1 (5 bases). V dropped 4 bases and J dropped 3 bases, with 6 bases sitting between them. This CDR3 comprises 12 residues. Germline CDR1 and CDR2: LNHNV and YYDKDF (reference sequence). The CDR3 reads CATSTRDTEAFF. The CDR3 DNA is TGTGCCACCAGCACCAGGGACACTGAAGCTTTCTTT.

In its sample, this clone was seen a few times. This rearrangement joins TRBV7-9 to TRBJ1-2; D is uncertain. V dropped 1 base and J dropped 4 bases, with 10 bases sitting between them. The V gene's germline CDR1 is SEHNR and CDR2 FQNEAQ (reference sequence). CDR3 length: 14 residues. The CDR3 loop reads CASSLVVAVYGYTF. CDR3 coding DNA: TGTGCCAGCAGCTTAGTTGTTGCGGTCTATGGCTACACCTTC.

CDR3 sequence: CASSVGGSTDTQYF. The CDR3 coding sequence is TGTGCCAGCAGCGTAGGAGGGAGCACAGATACGCAGTATTTT. The chain employs TRBV9 and TRBJ2-3, with D possibly being TRBD2 (5 bases). The CDR3 extends over 14 amino acids. The V end was cut by 0 bases, the J end by 0 bases, with 5 bases between. The germline V gene has CDR1 SGDLS and CDR2 YYNGEE.

In this sample, this clone turned up a few times. The rearrangement joins TRBV13 to TRBJ1-6, with D uncertain. The germline CDR1 and CDR2 sequences are PRHDT and FYEKMQ (reference sequence). This CDR3 contains 17 residues. V was trimmed by 5 bases and J by 4 bases, leaving 18 bases between them. The CDR3 DNA follows: TGTGCCAGCAGCCGCCCCCTGTTCTCGGGGTATAATTCACCCCTCCACTTT. Protein sequence: CASSRPLFSGYNSPLHF.

The chain recombines TRBV6-5 with TRBJ1-3; D is possibly TRBD1 (5 bases). V was cut by 2 bases and J by 2 bases, with 13 bases left in between. From germline, CDR1 is MNHEY and CDR2 SVGAGI. The CDR3 is 16 amino acids. The chain's CDR3 is CASSYRDRGTGNTIYF. As DNA, the CDR3 is TGTGCCAGCAGTTACAGAGACAGAGGAACTGGAAACACCATATATTTT.

This clone was counted between two and nine times. The chain combines TRBV6-5 with TRBJ2-3, with D possibly being TRBD1 (5 bases). CDR1 is MNHEY, CDR2 SVGAGI, per germline. The CDR3 totals 14 residues. V was cut by 7 bases and J by 0 bases, with 11 bases left in between. This CDR3 is CASNTGGSTDTQYF. In DNA form, the CDR3 reads TGTGCCAGCAATACAGGCGGAAGCACAGATACGCAGTATTTT.

This clone appeared once. The V gene is TRBV10-1, the J gene TRBJ2-1; TRBD2 matches at 12 bases. The CDR3 runs 15 residues. Germline CDR1 and CDR2: WNHNN and SYGVQD (reference sequence). V trimming: 5 bases; J trimming: 6 bases; junction bases outside the gene matches: 5. CDR3 bases: TGCGCCAGCAGTCTCGGACTAGCGGGGTTCAATGAGCAGTTCTTC. As protein: CASSLGLAGFNEQFF.

This clone was picked up a small number of times. The chain is built from TRBV5-1 and TRBJ2-5; 10 nucleotides align to TRBD2. Germline V gene data show CDR1 as SGHRS and CDR2 as YFSETQ. J was trimmed by 5 bases and V by 1 base; bases with no gene match: 5. The CDR3 is 15 amino acids. CDR3 DNA: TGCGCCAGCAGCTTGCTAGCGGGGGTATTTGAGACCCAGTACTTC. Translating gives CASSLLAGVFETQYF.

This chain uses TRBV19 with TRBJ1-6; D remains ambiguous. This CDR3 is built from 15 residues. Germline CDR1 reads LNHDA; CDR2 reads SQIVND (reference sequence). V dropped 5 bases and J dropped 7 bases, with 15 bases sitting between them. For the CDR3, the DNA is TGTGCCAGTAGTCAAGGTCAGGCCCCAAATTCACCCCTCCACTTT. Translation gives CASSQGQAPNSPLHF.

The gene calls are TRBV11-2 and TRBJ1-2; TRBD1 agrees at 8 bases. The CDR3 contains 13 residues. J was trimmed by 3 bases and V by 6 bases; bases with no gene match: 3. Germline V gene sequence: CDR1 SGHAT, CDR2 FQNNGV. The CDR3 DNA reads as TGTGCCAGCAGTCTCAGGGGGCACTATGGCTACACCTTC. Its translation: CASSLRGHYGYTF.

The rearrangement joins TRBV9 to TRBJ2-3; D not certain. The CDR3 loop spans 11 amino acids. V was shortened by 7 bases and J by 7 bases, with 10 bases between the two germline ends. Germline CDR1 is SGDLS and CDR2 is YYNGEE. CDR3 coding DNA: TGTGCCAGCGGCAGTTATAATACGCAGTATTTT. Amino acids: CASGSYNTQYF.

V is TRBV19 and J is TRBJ1-2; D remains unclear. CDR3 length: 14 residues. Trimming cost V 3 bases and J 2 bases, with 10 bases left between them. From germline, CDR1 is LNHDA and CDR2 SQIVND (reference sequence). The CDR3: CASSIGRANYGYTF. The DNA for the CDR3 is TGTGCCAGTAGTATTGGGAGGGCCAACTATGGCTACACCTTC.

This chain joins TRBV5-1 and TRBJ2-3, with D maybe TRBD1 (5 bases). The CDR3 contains 13 residues. Germline CDR1 is SGHRS and CDR2 is YFSETQ. V was shortened by 7 bases and J by 6 bases, with 15 bases between the two germline ends. The CDR3 spells CASQGVEADTQYF. The CDR3 bases are TGCGCCAGCCAGGGCGTGGAAGCTGATACGCAGTATTTT.

CDR3 sequence (DNA): TGTGCCAGCCTCGAAACAACGAACACTGAAGCTTTCTTT. It specifies CASLETTNTEAFF. The V and J genes are TRBV2 and TRBJ1-1; D ambiguous. Per the germline V gene, CDR1 is SNHLY and CDR2 is FYNNEI. The ends were cut back, 8 bases at V and 1 base at J, with 11 bases in the middle. The length of the CDR3 is 13 residues.

The genes are TRBV5-4 and TRBJ2-1; 8 bases line up with TRBD2. The CDR3 length is 16 residues. V was clipped by 4 bases and J by 9 bases; unmatched bases: 15. Germline V CDR1 and CDR2: SGHNT, YYREEE (reference sequence). CDR3 DNA sequence: TGTGCCAGCAGCCGGAGGACAGCGGGGGACGGGAGTGAGCAGTTCTTC. Its protein is CASSRRTAGDGSEQFF.

This rearrangement joins TRBV5-1 to TRBJ2-3, with 9 bases matching TRBD2. The CDR3 contains 17 residues. Germline assignment: CDR1 SGHRS and CDR2 YFSETQ. After removal of 5 bases from V and 2 bases from J, the junction contained 12 bases not matched to a gene. The CDR3 loop reads CASSPHIAGVITDTQYF. The CDR3 DNA reads TGCGCCAGCAGTCCCCATATAGCGGGGGTTATCACAGATACGCAGTATTTT.

About this clone: Germline is not matched at one junction end, which may reflect a read error. The CDR3 DNA sequence: TGTGCCGGCAGCCCAGGGCTCAGCAATCAGCCCCAGCATTTT. Amino acid sequence: CAGSPGLSNQPQHF. V and J are TRBV7-9 and TRBJ1-5; D might be TRBD1 (5 bases). The CDR3 totals 14 residues. The V gene's germline CDR1 is SEHNR and CDR2 FQNEAQ (reference sequence). The whole variable domain, filled in from reference TRBV7-9 and TRBJ1-5, reads DTGVSQNPRHKITKRGQNVTFRCDPISEHNRLYWYRQTLGQGPEFLTYFQNEAQLEKSRLLSDRFSAERPKGSFSTLEIQRTEQGDSAMYLCAGSPGLSNQPQHFGDGTRLSIL.

This clone was detected a few times. V usage is TRBV11-2 and J usage is TRBJ1-1, with 7 bases fitting TRBD1. CDR3 size: 14 residues. In germline, CDR1 is SGHAT, CDR2 FQNNGV. Trimming removed 4 bases from V and 3 bases from J; junction bases left unmatched: 5. The CDR3 bases are TGTGCCAGCAGCTACGACAGGGCGGACACTGAAGCTTTCTTT. It codes for CASSYDRADTEAFF.

The chain has TRBV7-8 and TRBJ1-5, with D tentatively TRBD1 (6 bases). V was trimmed by 2 bases and J by 7 bases, leaving 12 bases between them. CDR1 SGHVS and CDR2 FQNEAQ come from the germline V gene. CDR3 length equals 14 residues. CDR3 residues: CASSLNRDGQPQHF. CDR3 DNA: TGTGCCAGCAGCTTAAACAGGGACGGCCAGCCCCAGCATTTT.

The genes are TRBV7-2 and TRBJ1-1; D not certain. This CDR3 has 13 residues. Germline lookup yields CDR1 SGHTA and CDR2 FQGNSA. V lost 4 bases and J 1 base, leaving 7 bases between the germline ends. For the CDR3, the DNA is TGTGCCAGCAGCTCGCGTCCGAACACTGAAGCTTTCTTT. It is translated as CASSSRPNTEAFF.

V and J are TRBV6-5 and TRBJ1-2; D might be TRBD1 (6 bases). This CDR3 has 16 amino acids. Germline CDR1 is MNHEY and CDR2 is SVGAGI. The germline V and J ends were trimmed by 0 bases and 1 base, with 12 bases remaining between them. DNA for the CDR3: TGTGCCAGCAGTTACTCAGGACAGAACCTTAACTATGGCTACACCTTC. Its protein product is CASSYSGQNLNYGYTF.